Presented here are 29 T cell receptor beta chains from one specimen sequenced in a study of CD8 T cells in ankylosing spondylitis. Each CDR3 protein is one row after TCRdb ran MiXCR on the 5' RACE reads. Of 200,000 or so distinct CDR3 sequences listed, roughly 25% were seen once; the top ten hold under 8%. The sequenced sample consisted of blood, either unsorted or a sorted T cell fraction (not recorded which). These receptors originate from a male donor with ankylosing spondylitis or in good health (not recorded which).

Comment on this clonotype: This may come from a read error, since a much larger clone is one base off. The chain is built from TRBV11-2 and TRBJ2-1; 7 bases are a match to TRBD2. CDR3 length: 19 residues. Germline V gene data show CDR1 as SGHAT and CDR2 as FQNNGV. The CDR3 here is CASSLVGWSLGDYNNGQFF. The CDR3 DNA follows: TGTGCCAGCAGCTTAGTCGGTTGGTCCTTGGGGGACTACAACAATGGGCAGTTCTTC.

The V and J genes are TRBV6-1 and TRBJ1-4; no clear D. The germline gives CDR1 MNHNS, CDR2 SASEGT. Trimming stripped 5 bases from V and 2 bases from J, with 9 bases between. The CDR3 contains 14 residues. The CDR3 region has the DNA TGTGCCAGCAGTAGAGGGCCGACTAATGAAAAACTGTTTTTT. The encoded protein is CASSRGPTNEKLFF.

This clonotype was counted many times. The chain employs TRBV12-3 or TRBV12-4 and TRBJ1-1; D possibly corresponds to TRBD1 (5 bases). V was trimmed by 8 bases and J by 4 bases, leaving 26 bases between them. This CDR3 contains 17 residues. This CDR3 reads CASSSARDVSVGTEAFF. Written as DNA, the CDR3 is TGTGCCAGCTCATCCGCTCGGGACGTCAGCGTGGGCACTGAAGCTTTCTTT.

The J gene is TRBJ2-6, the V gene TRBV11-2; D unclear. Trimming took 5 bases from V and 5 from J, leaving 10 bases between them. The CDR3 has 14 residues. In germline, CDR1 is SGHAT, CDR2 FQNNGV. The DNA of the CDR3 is TGTGCCAGCAGCAGCGAAGGGAGGGCCAACGTCCTGACTTTC. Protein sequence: CASSSEGRANVLTF.

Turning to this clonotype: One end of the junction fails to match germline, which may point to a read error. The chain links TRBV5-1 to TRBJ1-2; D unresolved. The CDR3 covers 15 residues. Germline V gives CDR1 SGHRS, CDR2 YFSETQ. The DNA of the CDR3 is TGCGCCAGCAGCGGGTCGTTTGAGTCGGTATATGGCGACACCTTC. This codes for CASSGSFESVYGDTF.

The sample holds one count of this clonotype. CDR3: CASSMTGNSGELFF. CDR3 sequence (DNA): TGTGCCAGCAGCATGACAGGGAATTCCGGGGAGCTGTTTTTT. The chain links TRBV5-6 to TRBJ2-2; 7 nucleotides match TRBD1. The CDR3 has 14 amino acids. V gave up 4 bases and J gave up 6 bases; unmatched junction bases: 6. Germline V gene sequence: CDR1 SGHDT, CDR2 YYEEEE.

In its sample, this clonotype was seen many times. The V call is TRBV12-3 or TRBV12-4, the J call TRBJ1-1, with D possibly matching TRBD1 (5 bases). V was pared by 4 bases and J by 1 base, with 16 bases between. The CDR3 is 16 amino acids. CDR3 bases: TGTGCCAGCAGTTCTTTTGGGGCAGGGCGGAACACTGAAGCTTTCTTT. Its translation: CASSSFGAGRNTEAFF.

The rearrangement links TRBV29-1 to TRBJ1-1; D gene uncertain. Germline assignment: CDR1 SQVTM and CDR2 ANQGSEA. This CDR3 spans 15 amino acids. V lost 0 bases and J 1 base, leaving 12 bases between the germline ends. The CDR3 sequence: CSVEDGQEPNTEAFF. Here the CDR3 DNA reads TGCAGCGTTGAAGATGGGCAGGAGCCGAACACTGAAGCTTTCTTT.

The CDR3 loop reads CSVEGRGGETQYF. CDR3 nucleotides: TGCAGCGTTGAGGGCAGGGGTGGAGAGACCCAGTACTTC. This rearrangement joins TRBV29-1 to TRBJ2-5, with D possibly matching TRBD1 (6 bases). This CDR3 comprises 13 residues. V was clipped by 3 bases and J by 4 bases, with 12 bases between them. The germline V gene encodes CDR1 SQVTM and CDR2 ANQGSEA.

DNA for the CDR3: TGCAGTGCTAGGGAATCTGGGACGTGGGAGCAGTACTTC. It yields the protein CSARESGTWEQYF. V is TRBV20-1 and J is TRBJ2-7; possibly TRBD1 or TRBD2 for D (5 bases each). In germline, CDR1 is DFQATT, CDR2 SNEGSKA (reference sequence). The CDR3 sequence is 13 residues long. V lost 3 bases, J lost 7 bases, and 16 bases lay in between.

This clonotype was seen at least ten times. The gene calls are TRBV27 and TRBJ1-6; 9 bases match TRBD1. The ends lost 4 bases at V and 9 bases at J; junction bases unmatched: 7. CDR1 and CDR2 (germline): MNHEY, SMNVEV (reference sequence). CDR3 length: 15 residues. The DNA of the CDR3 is TGTGCCAGCAGTTCCCGGACAGGGGAGGCTTCACCCCTCCACTTT. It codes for CASSSRTGEASPLHF.

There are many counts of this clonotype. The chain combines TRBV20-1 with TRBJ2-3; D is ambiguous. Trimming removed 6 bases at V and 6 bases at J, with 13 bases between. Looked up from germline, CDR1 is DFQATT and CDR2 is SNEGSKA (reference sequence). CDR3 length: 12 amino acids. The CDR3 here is CSARPGADTQYF. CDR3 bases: TGCAGTGCCCGCCCCGGTGCGGATACGCAGTATTTT.

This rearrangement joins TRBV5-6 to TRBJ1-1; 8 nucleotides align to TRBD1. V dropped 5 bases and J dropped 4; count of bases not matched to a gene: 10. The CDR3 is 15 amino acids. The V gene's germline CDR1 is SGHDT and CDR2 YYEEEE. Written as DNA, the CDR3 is TGTGCCAGCAGATGGGGACCTGGGACAGGCACTGAAGCTTTCTTT. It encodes CASRWGPGTGTEAFF.

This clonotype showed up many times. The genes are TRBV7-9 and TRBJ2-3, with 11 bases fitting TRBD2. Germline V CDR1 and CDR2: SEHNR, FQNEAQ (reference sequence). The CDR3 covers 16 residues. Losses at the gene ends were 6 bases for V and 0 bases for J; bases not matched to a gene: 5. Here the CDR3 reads CASSSTSGTSTDTQYF. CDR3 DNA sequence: TGTGCCAGCAGTTCGACTAGCGGGACTAGCACAGATACGCAGTATTTT.

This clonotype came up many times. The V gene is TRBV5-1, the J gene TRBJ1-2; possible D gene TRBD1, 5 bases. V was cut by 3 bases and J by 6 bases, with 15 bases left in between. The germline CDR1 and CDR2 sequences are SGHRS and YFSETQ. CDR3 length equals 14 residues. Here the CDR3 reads CASSSTGTGDGYTF. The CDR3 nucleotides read TGCGCCAGCAGCTCCACAGGAACCGGGGATGGCTACACCTTC.

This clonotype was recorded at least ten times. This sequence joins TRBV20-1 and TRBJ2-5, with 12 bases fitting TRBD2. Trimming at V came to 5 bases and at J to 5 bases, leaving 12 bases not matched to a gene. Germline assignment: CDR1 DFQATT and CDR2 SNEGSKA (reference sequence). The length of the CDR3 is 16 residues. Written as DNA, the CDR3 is TGCAGTGCTCCTAGGACTAGCGGGGTTGCGTGGGAGACCCAGTACTTC. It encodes CSAPRTSGVAWETQYF.

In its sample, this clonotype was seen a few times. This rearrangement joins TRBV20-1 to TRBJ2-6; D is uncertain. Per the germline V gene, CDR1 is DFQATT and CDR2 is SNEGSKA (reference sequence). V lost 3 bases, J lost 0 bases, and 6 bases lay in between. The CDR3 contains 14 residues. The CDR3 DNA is TGCAGTGCTAGTCCTAGCTCTGGGGCCAACGTCCTGACTTTC. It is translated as CSASPSSGANVLTF.

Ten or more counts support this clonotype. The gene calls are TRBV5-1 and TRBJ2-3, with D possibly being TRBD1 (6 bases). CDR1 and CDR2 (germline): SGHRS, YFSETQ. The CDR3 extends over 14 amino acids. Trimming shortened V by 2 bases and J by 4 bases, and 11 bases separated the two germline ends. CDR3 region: CASSFTGWPDTQYF. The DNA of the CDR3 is TGCGCCAGCAGCTTTACAGGGTGGCCAGATACGCAGTATTTT.

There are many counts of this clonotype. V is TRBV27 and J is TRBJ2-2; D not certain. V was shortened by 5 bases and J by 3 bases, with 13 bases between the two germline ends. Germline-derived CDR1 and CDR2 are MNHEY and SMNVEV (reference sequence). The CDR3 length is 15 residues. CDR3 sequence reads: CASSLTATYTGELFF. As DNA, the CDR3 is TGTGCCAGCAGTCTAACAGCTACCTACACCGGGGAGCTGTTTTTT.

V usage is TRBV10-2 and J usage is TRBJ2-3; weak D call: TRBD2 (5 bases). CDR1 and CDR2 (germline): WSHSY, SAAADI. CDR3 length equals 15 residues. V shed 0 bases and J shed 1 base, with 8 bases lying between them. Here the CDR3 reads CASSESRRGTDTQYF. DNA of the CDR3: TGCGCCAGCAGTGAGTCTAGGCGGGGCACAGATACGCAGTATTTT.

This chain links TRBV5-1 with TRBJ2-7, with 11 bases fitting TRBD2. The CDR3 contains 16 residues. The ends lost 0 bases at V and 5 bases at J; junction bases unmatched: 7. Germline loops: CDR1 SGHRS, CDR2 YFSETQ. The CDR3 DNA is TGCGCCAGCAGCTTGGATACTAGCGGGAGCCCCCACGAGCAGTACTTC. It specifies CASSLDTSGSPHEQYF. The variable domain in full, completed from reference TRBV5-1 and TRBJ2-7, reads KAGVTQTPRYLIKTRGQQVTLSCSPISGHRSVSWYQQTPGQGLQFLFEYFSETQRNKGNFPGRFSGRQFSNSRSEMNVSTLELGDSALYLCASSLDTSGSPHEQYFGPGTRLTVT.

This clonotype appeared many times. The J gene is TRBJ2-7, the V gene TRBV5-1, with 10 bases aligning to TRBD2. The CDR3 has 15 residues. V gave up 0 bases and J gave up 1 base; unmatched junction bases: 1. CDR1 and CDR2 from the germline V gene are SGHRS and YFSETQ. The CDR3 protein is CASSLGTSGSYEQYF. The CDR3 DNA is TGCGCCAGCAGCTTGGGGACTAGCGGTTCCTACGAGCAGTACTTC.

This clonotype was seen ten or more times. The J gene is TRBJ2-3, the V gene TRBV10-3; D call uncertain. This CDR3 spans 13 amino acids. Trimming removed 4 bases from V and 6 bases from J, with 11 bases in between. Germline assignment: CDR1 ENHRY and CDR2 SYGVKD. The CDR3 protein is CAISGTIGDTQYF. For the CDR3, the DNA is TGTGCCATCAGTGGAACCATAGGGGATACGCAGTATTTT.

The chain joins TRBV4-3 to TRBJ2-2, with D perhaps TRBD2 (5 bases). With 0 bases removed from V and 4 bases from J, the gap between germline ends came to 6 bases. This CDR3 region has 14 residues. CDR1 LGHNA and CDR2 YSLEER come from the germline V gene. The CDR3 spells CASSQDSATGELFF. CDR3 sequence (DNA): TGCGCCAGCAGCCAAGATAGCGCCACCGGGGAGCTGTTTTTT.

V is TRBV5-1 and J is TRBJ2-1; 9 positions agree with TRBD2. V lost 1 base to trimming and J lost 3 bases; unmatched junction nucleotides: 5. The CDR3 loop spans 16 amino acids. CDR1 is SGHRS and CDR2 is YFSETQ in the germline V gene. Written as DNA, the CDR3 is TGCGCCAGCAGCTTGTGGAGCGGGAGGAGCTACAATGAGCAGTTCTTC. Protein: CASSLWSGRSYNEQFF.

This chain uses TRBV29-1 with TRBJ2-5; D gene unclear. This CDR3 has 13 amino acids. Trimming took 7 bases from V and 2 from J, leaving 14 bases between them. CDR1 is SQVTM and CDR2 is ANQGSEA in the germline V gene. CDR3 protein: CSAVIPGQETQYF. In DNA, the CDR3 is TGCAGCGCCGTGATCCCTGGGCAAGAGACCCAGTACTTC.

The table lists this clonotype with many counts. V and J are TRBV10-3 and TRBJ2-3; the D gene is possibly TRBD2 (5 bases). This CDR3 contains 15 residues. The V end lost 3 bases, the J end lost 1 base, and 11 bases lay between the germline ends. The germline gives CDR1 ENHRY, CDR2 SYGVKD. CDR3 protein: CAISDSAAGTDTQYF. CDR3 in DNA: TGTGCCATCAGTGACTCAGCGGCTGGCACAGATACGCAGTATTTT.

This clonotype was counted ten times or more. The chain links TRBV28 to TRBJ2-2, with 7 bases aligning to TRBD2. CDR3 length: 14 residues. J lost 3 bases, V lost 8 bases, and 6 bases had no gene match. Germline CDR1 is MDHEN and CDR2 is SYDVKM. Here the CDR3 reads CASFGRGDTGELFF. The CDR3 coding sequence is TGTGCCAGCTTCGGACGGGGGGACACCGGGGAGCTGTTTTTT.

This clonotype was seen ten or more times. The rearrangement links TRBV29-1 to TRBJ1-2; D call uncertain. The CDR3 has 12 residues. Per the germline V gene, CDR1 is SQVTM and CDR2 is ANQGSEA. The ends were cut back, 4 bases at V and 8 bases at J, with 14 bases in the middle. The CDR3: CSVAQPERGYTF. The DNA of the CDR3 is TGCAGCGTTGCACAGCCGGAGAGGGGCTACACCTTC.